This entry concerns a single TCR beta chain. Its cognate antigen is unknown. CD4+ T cells from unexposed donors were obtained before the COVID-19 pandemic (2011-2018). The cells were cultured for 9 to 11 days before CD4+ T cells were isolated. Unexposed-donor CD4+ T cells were probed with SARS-CoV-2 S/N and four cold-coronavirus spikes, cells permitting. This sample is drawn from a study of CD4 T cells in relation to SARS-CoV-2 and coronaviruses. Assay: immunoSEQ multiplex PCR; the TCRdb copy retains only in-frame clones and omits some. Of 25,000 to 30,000 clones in the sample, more than 75% were seen once. The sequenced sample was CD4+ T cells from PBMCs, cultured in vitro. The TCR sequence derives from a human donor in good health.

CDR3: CASSPWTSGRSEQFF. For the CDR3, the DNA is TGTGCCAGCAGCCCTTGGACTAGCGGGAGGAGTGAGCAGTTCTTC. The rearrangement links TRBV3-1 (or the pseudogene TRBV3-2) to TRBJ2-1, with TRBD2 matching over 14 bases. This CDR3 has 15 residues. J lost 9 bases, V lost 4 bases, and 5 bases had no gene match. Germline CDR1 reads LGHDT; CDR2 reads YNNKEL (reference sequence).